This T cell receptor beta chain was sequenced for a study of blood T cell repertoires in COVID-19 (TCRdb year 2020). Regarding the study in general: Samples from collaborators originated in the United States, Italy and Spain and spanned both the acute and convalescent phases of COVID-19. The prospective study material was composed of cDNA or gDNA derived from T cells, B-cell-depleted T cells, or PBMCs. Subjects who had been exposed to COVID-19, were actively infected with it, or had recovered from it provided the deeply sampled blood TCRbeta repertoires that made up the dataset. The repertoires were released in a freely available public database meant as a resource for research on the immune response to SARS-CoV-2. The samples were drawn from two sources: the first 160 participants of the ongoing ImmuneRACE study, and 1,254 subjects contributed by 6 global collaborators. The sample metadata nearly always contained a de-identified subject ID, COVID-19 status, age in years and sex. Where HLA class I and class II types were available, the types were taken from metadata supplied by the sample provider, not from assay-based typing.

Its CDR3 holds 13 amino acids, cysteine through phenylalanine. The read is trimmed to its CDR3 DNA, 39 bases read in frame from base 1. The junction shows trimming of 10 bases on V and 9 bases on J, plus 16 bases between the germline ends. Per the germline V gene, MNHEY is the CDR1 and SVGAGI is the CDR2. What the authors observed across the whole study: The quantity of clinical and demographic metadata differed by source and by participant and was supplied without curation.

The immunoSEQ Assay, a bias-controlled multiplex PCR, was used to amplify TCRbeta CDR3 regions from genomic DNA. Regarding the original processing steps: Nucleated cell counts per sample were estimated from amplification of reference gene primers within the assay. To quantify the absolute abundance of each unique TCRbeta CDR3 rearrangement, sequence reads were collapsed and filtered. For each sample, productive Simpson clonality was calculated as the square root of Simpson's diversity index across productive rearrangements. TCRdb carries this immuneACCESS record with in-frame sequences only. Its versions omit some clonotypes, under half of them owing to an unresolved V gene in the studies checked, with the rest unexplained. D and trimming come from the DNA, and the V and J calls and clone size come from that table. For this sample there are about 240,000 clones; roughly 86% appear just once. The ten biggest clones cover 7.1% of the sample.

This clone showed up just once. Its antigen remains unidentified. No base-level quality is on record; no much larger clone is a single base apart. Collaborating institutions collected whole blood in K2EDTA tubes following their own protocols. Collaborator samples were shipped for TCRbeta analysis as frozen whole blood, isolated PBMCs, or DNA extracted from either sample type. The sequencing sample was made of peripheral blood. This receptor was taken from a woman in her seventies with active or convalescent COVID-19. Recombination connected TRBV6-5 to TRBJ1-6; TRBD1 is a weak D gene call, 6 bases matching. The bases read TGTGCCACCGGGATTGTACAGGGTTCACCCCTCCACTTT. Its amino acids are CATGIVQGSPLHF.